The 8 T cell receptor beta chains presented below share a single source sample, sequenced in a study of Graves' ophthalmopathy and Graves' hyperthyroidism. RNA transcripts yielded amplified TCR beta CDR3 regions. Scientists carried out first-round RT-PCR using HTBI primers and then a second-round multiplex PCR. TCRdb re-called the multiplex PCR reads through MiXCR, storing one row per CDR3 protein. This table holds approximately 700,000 distinct CDR3 sequences, 35% to 50% found once. Sample: peripheral blood. These receptors came from an adult man with Graves' ophthalmopathy.

The J gene is TRBJ2-7, the V gene TRBV19, with D tentatively TRBD1 (5 bases). Deletions cut 3 bases from V and 1 base from J, with 13 bases between. Germline V gene lookup returns CDR1 LNHDA and CDR2 SQIVND (reference sequence). The CDR3 is 15 residues long. Here the CDR3 DNA reads TGTGCCAGTAGTATGCCCGGAAGGGGTTCCTACGAGCAGTACTTC. Protein product: CASSMPGRGSYEQYF.

This clonotype has a count of ten or more. The rearrangement links TRBV7-9 to TRBJ2-2; tentative D call: TRBD1 (5 bases). Germline V gene lookup returns CDR1 SEHNR and CDR2 FQNEAQ (reference sequence). Deletions cut 6 bases from V and 4 bases from J, with 15 bases between. The CDR3 covers 15 residues. The CDR3 DNA follows: TGTGCCAGCAGGCGCACCAGGGTAGTCACCGGGGAGCTGTTTTTT. Residues: CASRRTRVVTGELFF.

This clonotype showed up just once. The chain joins TRBV30 to TRBJ1-4, with unresolved D. The CDR3 covers 12 residues. The germline V and J ends were trimmed by 1 base and 6 bases, with 6 bases remaining between them. From germline, CDR1 is GTSNPN and CDR2 SVGIG (reference sequence). The CDR3 nucleotides read TGTGCCTGGAGTGGACCGGATGAAAAACTGTTTTTT. It specifies CAWSGPDEKLFF.

On this clonotype: A read error may produce the germline difference seen at one junction end. The rearrangement uses TRBV19 and TRBJ1-1; D possibly corresponds to TRBD1 (5 bases). This CDR3 spans 16 amino acids. From germline, CDR1 is LNHDA and CDR2 SQIVND (reference sequence). This chain's CDR3 is CAGSPGRGRMNTEAFF. The CDR3 nucleotides are TGTGCCGGTAGTCCGGGTCGGGGCAGAATGAACACTGAAGCTTTCTTT.

The CDR3 DNA reads as TGTGCCAGCAGCTTTAGCATTAAACTAGCGGGCCCGAACACCGGGGAGCTGTTTTTT. As protein: CASSFSIKLAGPNTGELFF. The rearrangement joins TRBV25-1 to TRBJ2-2, with TRBD2 matching 9 bases. Germline trimming cut 6 bases from V and 0 bases from J; bases unmatched to any gene: 14. Germline CDR1 reads MGHDK; CDR2 reads SYGVNS. The CDR3 loop spans 19 amino acids.

This clonotype has a count of ten or more. The chain joins TRBV2 to TRBJ1-6; perhaps TRBD1 as D (6 bases). The V gene lost 3 bases and the J gene lost 5 bases, with 11 bases spanning the gap. CDR3 length: 15 residues. The germline V gene has CDR1 SNHLY and CDR2 FYNNEI. CDR3 in amino acids: CASSEHAGDNSPLHF. For the CDR3, the DNA is TGTGCCAGCAGTGAGCACGCAGGGGATAATTCACCCCTCCACTTT. The full variable domain, with the rest looked up from reference TRBV2 and TRBJ1-6, is EPEVTQTPSHQVTQMGQEVILRCVPISNHLYFYWYRQILGQKVEFLVSFYNNEISEKSEIFDDQFSVERPDGSNFTLKIRSTKLEDSAMYFCASSEHAGDNSPLHFGNGTRLTVT.

This clonotype turned up a few times. V usage is TRBV4-2 and J usage is TRBJ2-5; D unresolved. The V gene lost 0 bases and the J gene lost 4 bases, with 12 bases spanning the gap. Germline-derived CDR1 and CDR2 are LGHNA and YNFKEQ. This CDR3 has 15 amino acids. CDR3 in DNA: TGTGCCAGCAGCCAAGAATTGGAAAGACCAGAGACCCAGTACTTC. This translates into CASSQELERPETQYF.

This clonotype came up a few times. CDR3 nucleotide sequence: TGTGCCAGCAGAAAGGGGAATTCACCCCTCCACTTT. It codes for CASRKGNSPLHF. This chain connects TRBV7-9 to TRBJ1-6, with D possibly matching TRBD1 (5 bases). Between the trimmed V and J ends, which lost 6 bases and 7 bases, there was a span of 7 bases. The V gene's germline CDR1 is SEHNR and CDR2 FQNEAQ (reference sequence). There are 12 residues in the CDR3.